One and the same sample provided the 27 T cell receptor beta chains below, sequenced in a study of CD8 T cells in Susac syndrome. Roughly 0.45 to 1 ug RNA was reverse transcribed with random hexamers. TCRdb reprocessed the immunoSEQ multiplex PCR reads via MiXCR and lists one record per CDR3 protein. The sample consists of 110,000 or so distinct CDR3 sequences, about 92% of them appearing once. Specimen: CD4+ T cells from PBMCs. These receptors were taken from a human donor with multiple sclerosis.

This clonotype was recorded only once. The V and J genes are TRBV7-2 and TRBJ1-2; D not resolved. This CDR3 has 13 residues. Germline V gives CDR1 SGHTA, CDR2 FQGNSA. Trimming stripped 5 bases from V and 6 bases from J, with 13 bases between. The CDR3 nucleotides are TGTGCCAGCAGCACCGAAAGGACTAATGGCTACACCTTC. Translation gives CASSTERTNGYTF. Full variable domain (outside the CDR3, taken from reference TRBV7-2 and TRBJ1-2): GAGVSQSPSNKVTEKGKDVELRCDPISGHTALYWYRQSLGQGLEFLIYFQGNSAPDKSGLPSDRFSAERTGGSVSTLTIQRTQQEDSAVYLCASSTERTNGYTFGSGTRLTVV.

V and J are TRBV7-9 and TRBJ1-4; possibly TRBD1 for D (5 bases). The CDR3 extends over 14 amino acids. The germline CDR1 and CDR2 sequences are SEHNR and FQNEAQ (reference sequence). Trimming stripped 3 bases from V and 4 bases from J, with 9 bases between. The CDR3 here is CASSFQGFNEKLFF. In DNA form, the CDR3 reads TGTGCCAGCAGCTTTCAGGGATTTAATGAAAAACTGTTTTTT. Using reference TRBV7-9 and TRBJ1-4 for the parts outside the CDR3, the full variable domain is DTGVSQNPRHKITKRGQNVTFRCDPISEHNRLYWYRQTLGQGPEFLTYFQNEAQLEKSRLLSDRFSAERPKGSFSTLEIQRTEQGDSAMYLCASSFQGFNEKLFFGSGTQLSVL.

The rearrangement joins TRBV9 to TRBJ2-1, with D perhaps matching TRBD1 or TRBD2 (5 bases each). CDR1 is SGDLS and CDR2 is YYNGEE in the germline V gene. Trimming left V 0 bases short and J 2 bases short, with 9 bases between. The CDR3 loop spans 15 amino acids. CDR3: CASSVAGGPYNEQFF. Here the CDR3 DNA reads TGTGCCAGCAGCGTAGCTGGGGGTCCCTACAATGAGCAGTTCTTC. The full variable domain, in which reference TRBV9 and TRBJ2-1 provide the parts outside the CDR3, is DSGVTQTPKHLITATGQRVTLRCSPRSGDLSVYWYQQSLDQGLQFLIQYYNGEERAKGNILERFSAQQFPDLHSELNLSSLELGDSALYFCASSVAGGPYNEQFFGPGTRLTVL.

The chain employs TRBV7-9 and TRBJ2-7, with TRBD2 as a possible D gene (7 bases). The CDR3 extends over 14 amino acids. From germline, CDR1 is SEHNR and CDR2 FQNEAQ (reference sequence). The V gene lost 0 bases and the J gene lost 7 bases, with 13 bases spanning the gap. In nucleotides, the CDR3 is TGTGCCAGCAGCTTAGCGGGGGGGCCGGGGGAGCAGTACTTC. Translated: CASSLAGGPGEQYF.

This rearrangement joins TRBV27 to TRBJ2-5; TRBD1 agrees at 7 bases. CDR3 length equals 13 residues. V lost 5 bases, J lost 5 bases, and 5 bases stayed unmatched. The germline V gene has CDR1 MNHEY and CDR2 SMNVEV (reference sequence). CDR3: CASSIDRAETQYF. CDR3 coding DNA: TGTGCCAGCAGTATAGACAGGGCGGAGACCCAGTACTTC.

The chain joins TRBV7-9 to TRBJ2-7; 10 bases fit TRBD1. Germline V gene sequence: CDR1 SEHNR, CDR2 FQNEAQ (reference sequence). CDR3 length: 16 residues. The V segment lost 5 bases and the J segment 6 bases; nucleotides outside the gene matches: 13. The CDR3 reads CASSPLRDRGLGEQYF. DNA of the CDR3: TGTGCCAGCAGCCCTTTGAGGGACAGGGGTCTAGGCGAGCAGTACTTC.

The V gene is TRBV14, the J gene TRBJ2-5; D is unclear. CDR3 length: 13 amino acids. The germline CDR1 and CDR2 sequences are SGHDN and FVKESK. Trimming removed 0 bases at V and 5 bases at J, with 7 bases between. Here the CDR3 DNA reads TGTGCCAGCAGCCAAGATTGGATGGAGACCCAGTACTTC. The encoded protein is CASSQDWMETQYF.

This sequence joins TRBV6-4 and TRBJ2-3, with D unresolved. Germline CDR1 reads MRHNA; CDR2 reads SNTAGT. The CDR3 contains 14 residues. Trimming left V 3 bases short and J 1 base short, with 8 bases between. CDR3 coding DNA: TGTGCCAGCAGTGAAGTTTCAGGCACAGATACGCAGTATTTT. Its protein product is CASSEVSGTDTQYF.

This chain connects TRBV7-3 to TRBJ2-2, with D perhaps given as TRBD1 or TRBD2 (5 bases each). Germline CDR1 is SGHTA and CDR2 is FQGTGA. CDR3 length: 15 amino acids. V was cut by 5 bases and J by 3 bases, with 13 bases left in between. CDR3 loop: CASSPPGTYTGELFF. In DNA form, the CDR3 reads TGTGCCAGCAGCCCACCCGGGACCTACACCGGGGAGCTGTTTTTT.

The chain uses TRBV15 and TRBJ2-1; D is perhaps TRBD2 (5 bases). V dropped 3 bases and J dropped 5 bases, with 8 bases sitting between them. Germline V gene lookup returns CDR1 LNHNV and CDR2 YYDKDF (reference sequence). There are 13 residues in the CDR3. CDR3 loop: CATSRTTHNEQFF. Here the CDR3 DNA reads TGTGCCACCAGCAGGACTACCCACAATGAGCAGTTCTTC.

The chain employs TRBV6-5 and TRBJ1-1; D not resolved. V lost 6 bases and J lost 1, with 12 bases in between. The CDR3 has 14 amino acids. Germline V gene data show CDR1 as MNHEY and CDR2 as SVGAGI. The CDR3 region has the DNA TGTGCCAGCAGCTCGGGAGTACCGAACACTGAAGCTTTCTTT. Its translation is CASSSGVPNTEAFF.

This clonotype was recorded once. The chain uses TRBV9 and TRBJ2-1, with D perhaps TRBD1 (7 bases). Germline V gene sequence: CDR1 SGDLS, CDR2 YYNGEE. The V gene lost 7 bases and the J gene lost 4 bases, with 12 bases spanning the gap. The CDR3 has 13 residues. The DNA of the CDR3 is TGTGCCAGCGGAGGGGGCCTATACAATGAGCAGTTCTTC. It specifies CASGGGLYNEQFF. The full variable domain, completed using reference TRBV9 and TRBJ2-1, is DSGVTQTPKHLITATGQRVTLRCSPRSGDLSVYWYQQSLDQGLQFLIQYYNGEERAKGNILERFSAQQFPDLHSELNLSSLELGDSALYFCASGGGLYNEQFFGPGTRLTVL.

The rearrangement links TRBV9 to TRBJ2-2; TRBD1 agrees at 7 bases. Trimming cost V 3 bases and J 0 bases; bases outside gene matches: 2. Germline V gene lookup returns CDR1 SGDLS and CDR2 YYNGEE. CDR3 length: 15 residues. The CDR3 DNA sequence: TGTGCCAGCAGCGGGACAGGAACGAACACCGGGGAGCTGTTTTTT. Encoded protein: CASSGTGTNTGELFF.

Written as DNA, the CDR3 is TGTGCCAGCAGCGACTCCTCGTGGGGGGAGGGTGAAGCTTTCTTT. Translating gives CASSDSSWGEGEAFF. The V gene is TRBV9, the J gene TRBJ1-1, with D tentatively TRBD1 (5 bases). The CDR3 extends over 15 amino acids. Trimming removed 3 bases from V and 7 bases from J, with 19 bases in between. Per the germline V gene, CDR1 is SGDLS and CDR2 is YYNGEE.

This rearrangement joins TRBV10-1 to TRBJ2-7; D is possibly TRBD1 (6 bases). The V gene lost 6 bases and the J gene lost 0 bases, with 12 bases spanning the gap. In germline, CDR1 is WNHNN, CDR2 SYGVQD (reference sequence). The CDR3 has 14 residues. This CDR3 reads CASRKDSTSYEQYF. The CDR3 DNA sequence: TGCGCCAGCAGAAAGGACAGCACCTCCTACGAGCAGTACTTC.

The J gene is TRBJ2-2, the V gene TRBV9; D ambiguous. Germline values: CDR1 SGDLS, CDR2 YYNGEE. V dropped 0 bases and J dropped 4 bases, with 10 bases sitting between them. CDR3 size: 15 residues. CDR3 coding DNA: TGTGCCAGCAGCGTAGTAGGACGTGGCACCGGGGAGCTGTTTTTT. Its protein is CASSVVGRGTGELFF.

The CDR3 nucleotides read TGTGCCAGCAGCCAAGACGGTGGGACAGGGGTGCCCTACGAGCAGTACTTC. Translated, it gives CASSQDGGTGVPYEQYF. The V gene is TRBV14, the J gene TRBJ2-7; the match to TRBD1 covers 10 bases. CDR1 is SGHDN and CDR2 is FVKESK in the germline V gene. This CDR3 spans 17 amino acids. V lost 0 bases to trimming and J lost 2 bases; unmatched junction nucleotides: 7.

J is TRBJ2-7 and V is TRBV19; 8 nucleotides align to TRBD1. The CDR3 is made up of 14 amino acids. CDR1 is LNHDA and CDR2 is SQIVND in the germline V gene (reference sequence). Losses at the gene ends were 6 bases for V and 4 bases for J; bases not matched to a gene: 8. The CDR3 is CASRTEDRAYEQYF. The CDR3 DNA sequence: TGTGCCAGTAGAACAGAGGACAGGGCATACGAGCAGTACTTC.

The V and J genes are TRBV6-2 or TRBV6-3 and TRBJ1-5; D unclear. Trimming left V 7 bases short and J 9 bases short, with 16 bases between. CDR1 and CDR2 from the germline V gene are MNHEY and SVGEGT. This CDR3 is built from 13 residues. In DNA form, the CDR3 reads TGTGCCAGCACTATCCTTCCCCTCCGGCCCCAGCATTTT. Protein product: CASTILPLRPQHF.

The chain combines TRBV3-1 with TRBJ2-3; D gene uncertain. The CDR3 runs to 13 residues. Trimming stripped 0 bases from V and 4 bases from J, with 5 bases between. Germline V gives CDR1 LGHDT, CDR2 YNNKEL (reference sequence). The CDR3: CASSQDTPDTQYF. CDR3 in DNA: TGTGCCAGCAGCCAAGATACCCCAGATACGCAGTATTTT.

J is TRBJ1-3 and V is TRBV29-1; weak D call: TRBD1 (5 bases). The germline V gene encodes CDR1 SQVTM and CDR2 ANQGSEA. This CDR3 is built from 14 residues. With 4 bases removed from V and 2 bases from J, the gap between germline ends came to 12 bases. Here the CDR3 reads CSVVGGMAGNTIYF. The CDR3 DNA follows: TGCAGCGTTGTTGGGGGGATGGCTGGAAACACCATATATTTT.

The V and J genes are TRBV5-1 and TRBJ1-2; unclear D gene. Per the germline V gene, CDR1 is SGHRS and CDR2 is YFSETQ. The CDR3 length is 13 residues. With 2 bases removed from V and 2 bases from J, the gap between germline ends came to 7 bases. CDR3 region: CASSLIRNYGYTF. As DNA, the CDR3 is TGCGCCAGCAGCTTAATCAGAAACTATGGCTACACCTTC.

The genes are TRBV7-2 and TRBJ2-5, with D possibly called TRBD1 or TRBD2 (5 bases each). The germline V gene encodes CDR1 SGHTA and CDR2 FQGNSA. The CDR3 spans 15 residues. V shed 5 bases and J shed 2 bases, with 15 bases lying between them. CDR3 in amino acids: CASSRTKGRQETQYF. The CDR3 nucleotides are TGTGCCAGCAGCCGTACGAAGGGACGGCAAGAGACCCAGTACTTC.

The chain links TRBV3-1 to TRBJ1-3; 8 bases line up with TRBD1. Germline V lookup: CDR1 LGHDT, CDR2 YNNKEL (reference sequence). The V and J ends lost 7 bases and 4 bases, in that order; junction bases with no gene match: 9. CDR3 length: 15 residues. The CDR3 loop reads CASTRQGTLGNTIYF. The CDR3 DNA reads TGTGCCAGCACCCGACAGGGGACTTTAGGAAACACCATATATTTT.

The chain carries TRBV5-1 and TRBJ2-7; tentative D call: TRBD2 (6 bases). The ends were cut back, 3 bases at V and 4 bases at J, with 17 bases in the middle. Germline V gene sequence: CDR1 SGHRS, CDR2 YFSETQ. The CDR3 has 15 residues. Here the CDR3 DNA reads TGCGCCAGCAGCTCGTTTCGGGGGTTGCTATACGAGCAGTACTTC. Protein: CASSSFRGLLYEQYF.

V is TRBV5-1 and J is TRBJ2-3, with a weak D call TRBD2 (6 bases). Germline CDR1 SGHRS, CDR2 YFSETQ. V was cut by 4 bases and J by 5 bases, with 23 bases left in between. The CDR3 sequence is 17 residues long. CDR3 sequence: CASSQTRDSSPGDTQYF. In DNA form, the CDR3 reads TGCGCCAGCAGCCAGACTCGGGACTCCTCCCCAGGAGATACGCAGTATTTT.

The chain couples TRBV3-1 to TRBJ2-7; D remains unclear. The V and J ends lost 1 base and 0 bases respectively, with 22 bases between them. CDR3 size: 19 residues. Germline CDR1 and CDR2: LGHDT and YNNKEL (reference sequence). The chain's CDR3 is CASSQGVNRRGRSSYEQYF. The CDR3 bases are TGTGCCAGCAGCCAAGGGGTCAACCGTCGAGGCAGGAGCTCCTACGAGCAGTACTTC.